The 17 T cell receptor beta chains below all came from one sample that was sequenced in a study of blood T cell repertoires in COVID-19. Produced via immunoSEQ multiplex PCR; TCRdb's table is partial and in-frame only. The sample carries about 160,000 clones, over 70% recorded once. The sequenced sample was PBMCs or T cells enriched from blood (not recorded which). The receptors were sampled from a woman between 35 and 50 years old with acute COVID-19.

The DNA for the CDR3 is TGTGCCAGCAGAGGACAGAGCTCCTATAATTCACCCCTCCACTTT. It specifies CASRGQSSYNSPLHF. The rearrangement joins TRBV27 to TRBJ1-6; TRBD1 might be the D (6 bases). The CDR3 sequence is 15 residues long. With 6 bases removed from V and 0 bases from J, the gap between germline ends came to 9 bases. CDR1 is MNHEY, CDR2 SMNVEV, per germline (reference sequence).

This chain joins TRBV9 and TRBJ1-3; the D gene is possibly TRBD1 (6 bases). CDR3 length: 16 amino acids. Trimming cost V 3 bases and J 4 bases, with 17 bases left between them. The germline CDR1 and CDR2 sequences are SGDLS and YYNGEE. In nucleotides, the CDR3 is TGTGCCAGCAGCGCAGAGGGCGCTCAGGGGGGAAACACCATATATTTT. This encodes CASSAEGAQGGNTIYF. The full variable domain, with the rest looked up from reference TRBV9 and TRBJ1-3, is DSGVTQTPKHLITATGQRVTLRCSPRSGDLSVYWYQQSLDQGLQFLIQYYNGEERAKGNILERFSAQQFPDLHSELNLSSLELGDSALYFCASSAEGAQGGNTIYFGEGSWLTVV.

As concerns this clone: Germline is not matched at one junction end, which may reflect a read error. The chain uses TRBV20-1 and TRBJ2-1, with 8 bases lining up with TRBD2. Germline V gene data show CDR1 as DFQATT and CDR2 as SNEGSKA (reference sequence). This CDR3 region has 11 residues. The CDR3 nucleotides are TGCAGTGCTAGAGTGGGCGGGAGGATGATCTTC. Its protein is CSARVGGRMIF.

This clone was detected once. The rearrangement links TRBV5-4 to TRBJ2-5, with D possibly being TRBD2 (5 bases). Deletions cut 2 bases from V and 3 bases from J, with 11 bases between. Germline assignment: CDR1 SGHNT and CDR2 YYREEE (reference sequence). The CDR3 length is 14 residues. The CDR3 DNA reads TGTGCCAGCAGCTTAGTCGCCGGGGAAGAGACCCAGTACTTC. Translated, it gives CASSLVAGEETQYF.

The chain combines TRBV5-1 with TRBJ1-1, with 7 positions matching TRBD1. Per germline, CDR1 SGHRS and CDR2 YFSETQ. J lost 0 bases, V lost 4 bases, and 3 bases had no gene match. The CDR3 length is 14 residues. In DNA form, the CDR3 reads TGCGCCAGCAGCCGGGGACAGCTGAACACTGAAGCTTTCTTT. This sequence encodes CASSRGQLNTEAFF. Full variable domain (missing parts from reference TRBV5-1 and TRBJ1-1): KAGVTQTPRYLIKTRGQQVTLSCSPISGHRSVSWYQQTPGQGLQFLFEYFSETQRNKGNFPGRFSGRQFSNSRSEMNVSTLELGDSALYLCASSRGQLNTEAFFGQGTRLTVV.

The CDR3 DNA is TGTGCCAGCAGGCGGGGACAGCGCCTCTCTGGGGCCAACGTCCTGACTTTC. It is translated as CASRRGQRLSGANVLTF. The V and J genes are TRBV7-9 and TRBJ2-6, with D maybe TRBD1 (7 bases). Per the germline V gene, CDR1 is SEHNR and CDR2 is FQNEAQ (reference sequence). The V gene lost 6 bases and the J gene lost 0 bases, with 15 bases spanning the gap. There are 17 residues in the CDR3.

The rearrangement joins TRBV19 to TRBJ2-7, with D perhaps TRBD2 (5 bases). V lost 6 bases, J lost 1 base, and 16 bases lay in between. The length of the CDR3 is 15 residues. CDR1 is LNHDA and CDR2 is SQIVND in the germline V gene (reference sequence). CDR3: CASSPPTGKSYEQYF. CDR3 nucleotide sequence: TGTGCCAGTAGCCCACCTACCGGGAAGTCCTACGAGCAGTACTTC.

As to this clone: This CDR3 is also generated by other DNA sequences in the sample. This sequence joins TRBV5-1 and TRBJ1-1, with 8 bases matching TRBD1. From germline, CDR1 is SGHRS and CDR2 YFSETQ. The trim removed 3 bases at V and 4 bases at J, leaving 5 bases unmatched. The CDR3 sequence is 14 residues long. This chain's CDR3 is CASSSTGTGTEAFF. CDR3 coding DNA: TGCGCCAGCAGCTCCACTGGGACAGGCACTGAAGCTTTCTTT. The variable domain in full, with the rest retrieved from reference TRBV5-1 and TRBJ1-1, is KAGVTQTPRYLIKTRGQQVTLSCSPISGHRSVSWYQQTPGQGLQFLFEYFSETQRNKGNFPGRFSGRQFSNSRSEMNVSTLELGDSALYLCASSSTGTGTEAFFGQGTRLTVV.

V is TRBV9 and J is TRBJ2-2; 8 nucleotides agree with TRBD2. The V and J ends lost 4 bases and 6 bases, in that order; junction bases with no gene match: 5. Germline-derived CDR1 and CDR2 are SGDLS and YYNGEE. This CDR3 comprises 14 residues. CDR3 amino acids: CASSSRGGAGELFF. Written as DNA, the CDR3 is TGTGCCAGCAGCTCCCGGGGGGGGGCCGGGGAGCTGTTTTTT.

The rearrangement links TRBV9 to TRBJ2-6; TRBD1 matches 7 bases. The germline CDR1 and CDR2 sequences are SGDLS and YYNGEE. The CDR3 sequence is 19 residues long. The V and J ends lost 4 bases and 1 base, in that order; junction bases with no gene match: 14. CDR3 protein: CASSPLQGVLVSGANVLTF. CDR3 coding DNA: TGTGCCAGCAGCCCACTCCAGGGGGTCCTCGTTTCTGGGGCCAACGTCCTGACTTTC. Full variable domain (outside the CDR3, taken from reference TRBV9 and TRBJ2-6): DSGVTQTPKHLITATGQRVTLRCSPRSGDLSVYWYQQSLDQGLQFLIQYYNGEERAKGNILERFSAQQFPDLHSELNLSSLELGDSALYFCASSPLQGVLVSGANVLTFGAGSRLTVL.

This clone was picked up a small number of times. V gene TRBV30 combines with J gene TRBJ1-3, with D possibly being TRBD1 (5 bases). This CDR3 comprises 13 residues. Germline assignment: CDR1 GTSNPN and CDR2 SVGIG (reference sequence). Trimming removed 5 bases from V and 4 bases from J, with 12 bases in between. The DNA for the CDR3 is TGTGCCTGGGACAGAGCGGGGGGAAACACCATATATTTT. This gives the protein CAWDRAGGNTIYF.

This chain connects TRBV11-3 to TRBJ1-1; the D is unclear. Between the trimmed V and J ends, which lost 3 bases and 11 bases, there was a span of 10 bases. The germline CDR1 and CDR2 sequences are SGHNT and YENEEA. CDR3 length: 11 residues. The CDR3 sequence: CASSFRESAFF. The CDR3 DNA reads TGTGCCAGCAGCTTCCGGGAGTCGGCTTTCTTT.

This chain uses TRBV4-1 with TRBJ2-4; 8 nucleotides line up with TRBD2. This CDR3 region has 13 residues. Per germline, CDR1 MGHRA and CDR2 YSYEKL. The junction had 3 bases not matched to a gene; V was cut back by 8 bases and J by 3 bases. The CDR3: CASWAGGKNIQYF. In DNA, the CDR3 is TGCGCCAGCTGGGCGGGAGGCAAAAACATTCAGTACTTC.

The chain joins TRBV18 to TRBJ1-3; D remains unclear. CDR1 is KGHSH, CDR2 LQKENI, per germline. The CDR3 runs 15 residues. V was pared by 6 bases and J by 3 bases, with 15 bases between. The CDR3 is CASSPSRIVGNTIYF. The DNA of the CDR3 is TGTGCCAGCTCTCCTTCGAGGATCGTTGGAAACACCATATATTTT.

The chain links TRBV4-1 to TRBJ1-5, with TRBD1 as a possible D gene (5 bases). The length of the CDR3 is 15 residues. Trimming shortened V by 0 bases and J by 4 bases, and 10 bases separated the two germline ends. Germline V gene data show CDR1 as MGHRA and CDR2 as YSYEKL. CDR3 region: CASSQEGRANQPQHF. The CDR3 nucleotides read TGCGCCAGCAGCCAAGAAGGCAGGGCTAATCAGCCCCAGCATTTT.

The chain carries TRBV6-1 and TRBJ2-3; D gene uncertain. CDR1 is MNHNS and CDR2 is SASEGT in the germline V gene. The CDR3 runs to 15 residues. V shed 1 base and J shed 4 bases, with 12 bases lying between them. The CDR3 is CASSEEPDGADTQYF. CDR3 nucleotide sequence: TGTGCCAGCAGTGAAGAGCCCGACGGAGCAGATACGCAGTATTTT.

This chain links TRBV30 with TRBJ1-3; D is unclear. This CDR3 has 15 amino acids. Between the trimmed V and J ends, which lost 2 bases and 0 bases, there was a span of 11 bases. In germline, CDR1 is GTSNPN, CDR2 SVGIG (reference sequence). CDR3 sequence: CAWSRGPVSGNTIYF. DNA of the CDR3: TGTGCCTGGAGTCGAGGGCCAGTCTCTGGAAACACCATATATTTT.